The clone carrying this TCR beta chain was counted ten times or more. This CDR3 contains 16 residues. The V end lost 3 bases, the J end lost 5 bases, and 19 bases lay between the germline ends. Germline assignment: CDR1 SGHTA and CDR2 FQGNSA. The time point here: sample taken at primary tumor resection. The input material, whole RNA from tumor, nontumor lung or frozen PBMC, was sequenced unsorted. The donors were 72 patients with non-small cell lung cancer that was early-stage and untreated. The data belong to a study of spatial heterogeneity in lung cancer. Whole-study context: Detected sequences consistently included more beta-chain ones than alpha-chain ones. The mean occurrence of each unique TCR and UMI combination in raw reads exceeded nine.

On each TCR cDNA molecule, a unique molecular identifier was present. TCRdb itself ran the 5' RACE reads through MiXCR, one entry per CDR3 protein. The sample consists of just over 14,000 distinct CDR3 sequences, approximately 11% of them appearing once. The sequencing used PBMCs, collected at surgery. The origin of this receptor is a female donor with early-stage non-small cell lung cancer. The chain combines TRBV7-2 with TRBJ2-5; perhaps TRBD2 as D (7 bases). In nucleotides, the CDR3 is TGTGCCAGCAGCTTGTTTCTGCGGGGGCGGGGGGAGACCCAGTACTTC. It is translated as CASSLFLRGRGETQYF.